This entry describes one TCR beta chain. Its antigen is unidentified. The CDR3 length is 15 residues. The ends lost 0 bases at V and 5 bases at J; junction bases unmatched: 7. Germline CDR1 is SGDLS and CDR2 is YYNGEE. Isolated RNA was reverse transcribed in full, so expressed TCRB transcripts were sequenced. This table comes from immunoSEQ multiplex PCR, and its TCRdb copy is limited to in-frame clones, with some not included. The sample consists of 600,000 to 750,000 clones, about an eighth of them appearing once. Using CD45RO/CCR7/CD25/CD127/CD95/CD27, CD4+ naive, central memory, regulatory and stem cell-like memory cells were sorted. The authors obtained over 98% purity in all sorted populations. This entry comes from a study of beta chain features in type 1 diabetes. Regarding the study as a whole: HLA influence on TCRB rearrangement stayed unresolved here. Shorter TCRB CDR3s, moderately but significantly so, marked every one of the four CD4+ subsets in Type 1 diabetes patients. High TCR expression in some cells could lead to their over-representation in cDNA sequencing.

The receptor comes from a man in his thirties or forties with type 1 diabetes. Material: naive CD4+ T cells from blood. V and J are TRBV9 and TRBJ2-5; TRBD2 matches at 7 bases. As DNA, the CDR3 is TGTGCCAGCAGCGTAGTCCCGGCGGGGGAGGAGACCCAGTACTTC. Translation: CASSVVPAGEETQYF.